In this sample, the clone carrying this T cell receptor (beta chain) is medium-sized. This record belongs to a study of T and B cells in COVID-19 patients. V trimming: 2 bases; J trimming: 6 bases; junction bases outside the gene matches: 10. Germline CDR1 SQVTM, CDR2 ANQGSEA. The CDR3 is made up of 15 amino acids. TRB was amplified from approximately 250-480 ng of blood genomic DNA. TRB rearrangements were amplified by multiplex PCR with BIOMED2 TRB-A/B primers. TCRdb recomputed calls from the multiplex PCR reads with MiXCR, one row per CDR3 protein. In the table there are around 5,200 distinct CDR3 sequences, roughly 21% of which are singletons.

The V call is TRBV29-1, the J call TRBJ1-5, with TRBD1 identical over 7 bases. The receptor's source is a human donor who had recovered from COVID-19. The sequencing input was blood. The CDR3 spells CSVELGGGEGQPQHF. The CDR3 region has the DNA TGCAGCGTTGAACTGGGAGGGGGCGAGGGTCAGCCCCAGCATTTT.